The 15 T cell receptor beta chains below all came from one sample that was sequenced in a study of T cell responses to AZD1222 COVID-19 vaccine. Using immunoSEQ multiplex PCR, the repertoire was profiled, and TCRdb retains in-frame clones only, with some absent. The sample holds more than 95,000 clones, about 92% seen once. The specimen comprised peripheral blood, sampled on day 0 of MenACWY control vaccination. Every receptor here comes from an adult in good health.

Written as DNA, the CDR3 is TGTGCCAGCAGTGGAAGCGCGGTCCCCTACAATGAGCAGTTCTTC. It translates to CASSGSAVPYNEQFF. This chain links TRBV25-1 with TRBJ2-1; D not resolved. This CDR3 spans 15 amino acids. Trimming took 4 bases from V and 2 from J, leaving 12 bases between them. In germline, CDR1 is MGHDK, CDR2 SYGVNS. Combining the CDR3 with reference TRBV25-1 and TRBJ2-1 gives the whole variable domain EADIYQTPRYLVIGTGKKITLECSQTMGHDKMYWYQQDPGMELHLIHYSYGVNSTEKGDLSSESTVSRIRTEHFPLTLESARPSHTSQYLCASSGSAVPYNEQFFGPGTRLTVL.

This chain uses TRBV4-2 with TRBJ2-1; 12 positions agree with TRBD1. Per the germline V gene, CDR1 is LGHNA and CDR2 is YNFKEQ. The CDR3 has 15 amino acids. The V segment lost 4 bases and the J segment 6 bases; nucleotides outside the gene matches: 4. The CDR3: CASSLGQGAGNEQFF. CDR3 nucleotides: TGTGCCAGCAGCCTGGGACAGGGGGCTGGCAATGAGCAGTTCTTC.

The rearrangement uses TRBV19 and TRBJ1-4, with D possibly TRBD1 on 5 matching bases. Looked up from germline, CDR1 is LNHDA and CDR2 is SQIVND (reference sequence). Trimming shortened V by 8 bases and J by 6 bases, and 19 bases separated the two germline ends. This CDR3 spans 15 amino acids. In DNA, the CDR3 is TGTGCCAGTGGGCTGGGAGGGGTCGGCTATGAAAAACTGTTTTTT. This gives the protein CASGLGGVGYEKLFF.

The V call is TRBV28, the J call TRBJ2-7; TRBD1 might be the D (6 bases). Between the trimmed V and J ends, which lost 7 bases and 3 bases, there was a span of 13 bases. This CDR3 contains 13 residues. From germline, CDR1 is MDHEN and CDR2 SYDVKM. The CDR3 sequence is CASTGTRVYEQYF. In nucleotides, the CDR3 is TGTGCCAGCACTGGGACAAGGGTCTACGAGCAGTACTTC.

The chain is built from TRBV15 and TRBJ2-2, with 10 bases fitting TRBD2. Germline trimming cut 4 bases from V and 1 base from J; bases unmatched to any gene: 6. The CDR3 spans 17 residues. CDR1 is LNHNV and CDR2 is YYDKDF in the germline V gene (reference sequence). CDR3 region: CATSTSGGAWNTGELFF. The CDR3 bases are TGTGCCACCAGCACCAGCGGGGGGGCCTGGAACACCGGGGAGCTGTTTTTT.

The chain couples TRBV7-6 to TRBJ2-3; 8 nucleotides match TRBD1. This CDR3 is 16 amino acids long. CDR1 is SGHVS and CDR2 is FNYEAQ in the germline V gene. V lost 5 bases to trimming and J lost 2 bases; unmatched junction nucleotides: 9. In nucleotides, the CDR3 is TGTGCCAGCAGCCCTCGGACAGGGATCTTCACAGATACGCAGTATTTT. This translates into CASSPRTGIFTDTQYF.

The chain joins TRBV28 to TRBJ2-7; D is undetermined. Germline V gene data show CDR1 as MDHEN and CDR2 as SYDVKM. The length of the CDR3 is 13 residues. The V end was cut by 6 bases, the J end by 0 bases, with 9 bases between. The CDR3: CASSPKSSYEQYV. DNA of the CDR3: TGTGCCAGCAGCCCCAAAAGCTCCTACGAGCAGTACGTC.

The gene calls are TRBV12-3 or TRBV12-4 and TRBJ1-2; 7 bases line up with TRBD1. CDR3 length: 13 amino acids. V lost 5 bases and J lost 7; bases outside the gene matches: 7. For the CDR3, the DNA is TGTGCCAGCAGTCCCGTGGCAGGGGGTGGCTACACCTTC. Its protein product is CASSPVAGGGYTF.

V is TRBV28 and J is TRBJ2-7; 7 bases map to TRBD1. The CDR3 consists of 12 residues. V dropped 8 bases and J dropped 5; count of bases not matched to a gene: 6. In germline, CDR1 is MDHEN, CDR2 SYDVKM. The CDR3 loop is CASGVQGNEQYV. As DNA, the CDR3 is TGTGCCAGCGGGGTACAGGGGAACGAGCAGTACGTC.

The rearrangement uses TRBV5-1 and TRBJ2-3; D may match TRBD1 or TRBD2 (6 bases each). Trimming took 0 bases from V and 10 from J, leaving 21 bases between them. Per the germline V gene, CDR1 is SGHRS and CDR2 is YFSETQ. This CDR3 spans 16 amino acids. The CDR3 DNA is TGCGCCAGCAGCTTGGGGTCGGGGGCTCGGAGCAGGTCGCAGTATTTT. Translating gives CASSLGSGARSRSQYF.

J is TRBJ2-7 and V is TRBV3-1 (or the pseudogene TRBV3-2); D possibly corresponds to TRBD1 (5 bases). Per germline, CDR1 LGHDT and CDR2 YNNKEL (reference sequence). CDR3 length equals 12 residues. The V end lost 8 bases, the J end lost 6 bases, and 14 bases lay between the germline ends. CDR3 sequence: CASPVGVGEQYV. Here the CDR3 DNA reads TGTGCCAGCCCAGTAGGGGTAGGCGAGCAGTACGTC.

This clone was found a few times. The same CDR3 arises from other DNA sequences in this sample as well. The J gene is TRBJ1-1, the V gene TRBV7-9; D gene ambiguous. V lost 4 bases and J lost 4, with 10 bases in between. Germline-derived CDR1 and CDR2 are SEHNR and FQNEAQ (reference sequence). This CDR3 has 13 amino acids. The CDR3: CASSSGGVTEAFF. The CDR3, as DNA: TGTGCCAGCAGCTCCGGCGGGGTCACTGAAGCTTTCTTT.

The V call is TRBV10-1, the J call TRBJ1-2; maybe TRBD1 (5 bases). Germline V gene data show CDR1 as WNHNN and CDR2 as SYGVQD (reference sequence). The germline V and J ends were trimmed by 3 bases and 4 bases, with 15 bases remaining between them. This CDR3 contains 15 residues. CDR3 amino acids: CASSEKSRERYGYTF. The CDR3 bases are TGCGCCAGCAGTGAAAAGAGCAGGGAGCGCTATGGCTACACCTTC.

CDR3 region: CATSDRALRSSGANVLTF. DNA for the CDR3: TGTGCCACCAGTGATCGGGCGCTGCGAAGCTCTGGGGCCAACGTCCTGACTTTC. V gene TRBV24-1 combines with J gene TRBJ2-6; D remains ambiguous. Germline V CDR1 and CDR2: KGHDR, SFDVKD. This CDR3 contains 18 residues. Trimming left V 3 bases short and J 0 bases short, with 14 bases between.

The chain joins TRBV25-1 to TRBJ1-1, with D possibly matching TRBD1 (6 bases). Germline CDR1 is MGHDK and CDR2 is SYGVNS. V was cut by 2 bases and J by 3 bases, with 10 bases left in between. This CDR3 spans 14 amino acids. Written as DNA, the CDR3 is TGTGCCAGCAGTGAACTCGGGGGGCACACTGAAGCTTTCTTT. Translated, it gives CASSELGGHTEAFF.